The 11 T cell receptor beta chains below come from one sample, sequenced in a study of cytomegalovirus exposure and HLA in healthy donors. Amplification used 60 Vbeta primers and 13 Jbeta primers. The data were produced by immunoSEQ multiplex PCR, yet TCRdb's version contains in-frame clones alone and is incomplete. Here the sample spans around 94,000 clones, around three fifths being singletons. Specimen: PBMCs. The receptors here all came from a man aged 25-45 years in good health and CMV-seronegative.

Only one count was recorded for this clone. The rearrangement joins TRBV2 to TRBJ1-5; D is ambiguous. The germline V and J ends were trimmed by 4 bases and 7 bases, with 11 bases remaining between them. Germline values: CDR1 SNHLY, CDR2 FYNNEI. The CDR3 extends over 13 amino acids. This CDR3 is CASSASGIQPQHF. The CDR3 region has the DNA TGTGCCAGCAGTGCGTCCGGGATACAGCCCCAGCATTTT.

The rearrangement uses TRBV18 and TRBJ1-1; 12 positions match TRBD1. V was pared by 6 bases and J by 4 bases, with 12 bases of the junction left unmatched. The CDR3 runs to 17 residues. CDR1 and CDR2 (germline): KGHSH, LQKENI. Here the CDR3 reads CASSKGGTGGFATEAFF. The CDR3 nucleotides are TGTGCCAGCTCTAAAGGGGGGACAGGGGGCTTTGCCACTGAAGCTTTCTTT.

There are a few counts of this clone. The CDR3 bases are TGTGCCAGCAGCTTAACCATTAGAGAGACCCAGTACTTC. Translation gives CASSLTIRETQYF. V is TRBV11-2 and J is TRBJ2-5; no clear D gene. The CDR3 loop spans 13 amino acids. V lost 2 bases and J 4 bases, leaving 8 bases between the germline ends. The germline V gene encodes CDR1 SGHAT and CDR2 FQNNGV.

The rearrangement joins TRBV11-3 to TRBJ2-3, with 8 bases lining up with TRBD2. CDR1 and CDR2 (germline): SGHNT, YENEEA. J lost 5 bases, V lost 1 base, and 2 bases had no gene match. CDR3 length: 14 residues. CDR3 loop: CASSLGGLGDTQYF. DNA of the CDR3: TGTGCCAGCAGCTTAGGGGGACTAGGAGATACGCAGTATTTT.

This clone has more than one count but fewer than ten. V is TRBV7-8 and J is TRBJ1-5; 9 bases match TRBD1. This CDR3 is 13 amino acids long. V shed 5 bases, J shed 12 bases, and the junction held 8 bases outside the gene matches. Germline-derived CDR1 and CDR2 are SGHVS and FQNEAQ. CDR3 nucleotide sequence: TGTGCCAGCAGCCCCGGGACAGGGAATAACCAGCATTTT. Its protein product is CASSPGTGNNQHF.

This rearrangement joins TRBV21-1 to TRBJ1-4; TRBD1 is taken as the D call from the table, unchecked against the DNA. TRBV21-1 counts as a pseudogene. The CDR3 extends over 17 amino acids. This CDR3 reads CASSKEQGFITNEKLFF. CDR3 coding DNA: TGTGCCAGCAGCAAAGAGCAGGGATTCATAACTAATGAAAAACTGTTTTTT.

The CDR3 bases are TGTGCCAGCAGCCCCAGGACAGGGTTAGGCTACACCTTC. The encoded protein is CASSPRTGLGYTF. This chain connects TRBV7-3 to TRBJ1-2, with 8 positions matching TRBD1. The V gene's germline CDR1 is SGHTA and CDR2 FQGTGA. The junction had 7 bases not matched to a gene; V was cut back by 5 bases and J by 8 bases. The CDR3 totals 13 residues. The variable domain in full, completed from reference TRBV7-3 and TRBJ1-2, reads GAGVSQTPSNKVTEKGKYVELRCDPISGHTALYWYRQSLGQGPEFLIYFQGTGAADDSGLPNDRFFAVRPEGSVSTLKIQRTERGDSAVYLCASSPRTGLGYTFGSGTRLTVV.

This chain uses TRBV2 with TRBJ2-1; 11 nucleotides line up with TRBD2. The CDR3 length is 15 residues. Germline CDR1 and CDR2: SNHLY and FYNNEI. Trimming cost V 2 bases and J 9 bases; bases outside gene matches: 6. CDR3 coding DNA: TGTGCCAGCAGTGAAAGTCTAGCGGGAGGATTTGAGCAGTTCTTC. Protein product: CASSESLAGGFEQFF.

The genes are TRBV11-1 and TRBJ2-3; 8 positions match TRBD2. The CDR3 contains 14 residues. The V segment lost 5 bases and the J segment 6 bases; nucleotides outside the gene matches: 7. In germline, CDR1 is SGHAT, CDR2 FQDESV (reference sequence). The CDR3 sequence: CASSTRASGDTQYF. The CDR3 bases are TGTGCCAGCAGCACGCGCGCTAGCGGGGATACGCAGTATTTT.

The J gene is TRBJ1-5, the V gene TRBV12-2; the table's D call, TRBD1, has no DNA check behind it. TRBV12-2 is a pseudogene. The CDR3 extends over 15 amino acids. In DNA form, the CDR3 reads TGTGCAAGTCGCTCAAATGACAGAGTCAATCAGCCCCAGCATTTT. Its protein is CASRSNDRVNQPQHF.

V usage is TRBV5-5 and J usage is TRBJ1-6; TRBD1 agrees at 11 bases. Germline values: CDR1 SGHKS, CDR2 YYEKEE (reference sequence). CDR3 size: 15 residues. J gave up 6 bases and V 4 bases, and 3 bases lay outside the gene matches. The CDR3 DNA reads as TGTGCCAGCAGCGAGGGACAGGGGGTTAATTCACCCCTCCACTTT. This translates into CASSEGQGVNSPLHF. Filled out from reference TRBV5-5 and TRBJ1-6, the complete variable domain reads DAGVTQSPTHLIKTRGQQVTLRCSPISGHKSVSWYQQVLGQGPQFIFQYYEKEERGRGNFPDRFSARQFPNYSSELNVNALLLGDSALYLCASSEGQGVNSPLHFGNGTRLTVT.